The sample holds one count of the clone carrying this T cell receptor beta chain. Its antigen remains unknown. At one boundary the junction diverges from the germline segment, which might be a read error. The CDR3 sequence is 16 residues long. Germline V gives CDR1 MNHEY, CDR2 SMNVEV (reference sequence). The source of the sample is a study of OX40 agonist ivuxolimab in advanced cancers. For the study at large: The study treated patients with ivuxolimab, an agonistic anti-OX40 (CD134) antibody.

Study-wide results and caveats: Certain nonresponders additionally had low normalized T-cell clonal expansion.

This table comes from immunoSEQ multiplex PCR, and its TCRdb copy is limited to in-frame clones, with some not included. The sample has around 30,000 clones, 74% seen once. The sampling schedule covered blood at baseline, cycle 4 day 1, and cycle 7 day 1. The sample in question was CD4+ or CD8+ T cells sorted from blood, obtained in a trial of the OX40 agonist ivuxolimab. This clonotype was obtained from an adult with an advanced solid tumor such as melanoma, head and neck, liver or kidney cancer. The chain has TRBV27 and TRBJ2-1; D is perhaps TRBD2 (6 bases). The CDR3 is CAGSLSLANSYNEQFF. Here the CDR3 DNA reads TGTGCCGGCAGTTTGAGCCTAGCGAACTCCTACAATGAGCAGTTCTTC.